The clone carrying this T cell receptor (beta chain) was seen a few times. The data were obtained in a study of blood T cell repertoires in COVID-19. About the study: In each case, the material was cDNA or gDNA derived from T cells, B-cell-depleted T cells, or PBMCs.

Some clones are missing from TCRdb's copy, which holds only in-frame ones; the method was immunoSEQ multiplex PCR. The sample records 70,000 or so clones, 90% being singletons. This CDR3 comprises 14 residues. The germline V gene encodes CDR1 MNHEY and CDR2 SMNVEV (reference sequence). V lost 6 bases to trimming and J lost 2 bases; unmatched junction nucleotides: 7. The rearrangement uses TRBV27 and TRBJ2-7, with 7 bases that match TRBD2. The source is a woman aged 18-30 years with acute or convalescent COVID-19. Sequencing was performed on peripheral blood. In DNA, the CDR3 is TGTGCCAGCAGGAGGGCTAGCGGTCCCTACGAGCAGTACTTC. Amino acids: CASRRASGPYEQYF.